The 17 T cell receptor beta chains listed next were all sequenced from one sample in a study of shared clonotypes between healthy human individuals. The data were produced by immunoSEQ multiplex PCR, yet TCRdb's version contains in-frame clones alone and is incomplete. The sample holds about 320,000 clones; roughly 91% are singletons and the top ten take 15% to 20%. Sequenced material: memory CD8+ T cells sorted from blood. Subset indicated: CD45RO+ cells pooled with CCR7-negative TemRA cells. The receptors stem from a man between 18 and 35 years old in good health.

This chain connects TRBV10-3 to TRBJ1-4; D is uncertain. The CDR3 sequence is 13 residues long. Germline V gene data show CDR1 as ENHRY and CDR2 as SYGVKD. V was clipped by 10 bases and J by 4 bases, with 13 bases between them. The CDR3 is CASTTDLNEKLFF. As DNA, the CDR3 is TGTGCCAGTACGACGGATCTTAATGAAAAACTGTTTTTT.

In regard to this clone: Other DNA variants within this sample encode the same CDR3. CDR3 sequence reads: CASSQVRAGELFF. DNA for the CDR3: TGCGCCAGCAGCCAAGTGAGGGCCGGGGAGCTGTTTTTT. J is TRBJ2-2 and V is TRBV4-1, with D perhaps matching TRBD2 (5 bases). The ends were cut back, 1 base at V and 6 bases at J, with 6 bases in the middle. CDR1 and CDR2 (germline): MGHRA, YSYEKL. This CDR3 has 13 amino acids.

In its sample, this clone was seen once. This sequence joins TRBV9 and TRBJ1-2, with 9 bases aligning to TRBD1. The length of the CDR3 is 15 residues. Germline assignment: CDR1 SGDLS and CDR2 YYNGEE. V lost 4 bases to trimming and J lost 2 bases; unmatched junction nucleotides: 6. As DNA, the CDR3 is TGTGCCAGCAGCTTGGGACAGGGCCTCAACTATGGCTACACCTTC. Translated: CASSLGQGLNYGYTF.

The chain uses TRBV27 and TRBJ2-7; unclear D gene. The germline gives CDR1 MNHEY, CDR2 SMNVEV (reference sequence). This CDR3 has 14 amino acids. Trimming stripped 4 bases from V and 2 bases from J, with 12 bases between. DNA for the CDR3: TGTGCCAGCAGTTCATCGACGGTGGCCTACGAGCAGTACTTC. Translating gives CASSSSTVAYEQYF.

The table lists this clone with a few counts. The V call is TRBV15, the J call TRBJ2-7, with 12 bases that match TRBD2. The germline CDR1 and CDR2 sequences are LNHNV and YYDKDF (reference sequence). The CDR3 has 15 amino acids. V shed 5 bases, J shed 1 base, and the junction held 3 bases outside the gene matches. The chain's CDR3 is CATSLGLAGSYEQYF. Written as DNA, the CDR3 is TGTGCCACCAGCCTAGGACTAGCGGGGTCCTACGAGCAGTACTTC.

CDR3 residues: CASSPTTGTNEQYF. DNA for the CDR3: TGTGCCAGCAGTCCAACGACAGGGACCAACGAGCAGTACTTC. V gene TRBV28 combines with J gene TRBJ2-7, with TRBD1 matching 7 bases. CDR1 and CDR2 from the germline V gene are MDHEN and SYDVKM. V lost 5 bases and J lost 5; bases outside the gene matches: 9. CDR3 size: 14 residues. Based on the CDR3 plus reference TRBV28 and TRBJ2-7, the full variable domain is DVKVTQSSRYLVKRTGEKVFLECVQDMDHENMFWYRQDPGLGLRLIYFSYDVKMKEKGDIPEGYSVSREKKERFSLILESASTNQTSMYLCASSPTTGTNEQYFGPGTRLTVT.

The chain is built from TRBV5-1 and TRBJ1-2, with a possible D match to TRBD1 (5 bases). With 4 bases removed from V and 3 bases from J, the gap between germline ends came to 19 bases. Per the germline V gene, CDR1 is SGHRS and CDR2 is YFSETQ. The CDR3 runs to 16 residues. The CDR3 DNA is TGCGCCAGCAGCCCCAATTGGTGGGAGGGGCACTATGGCTACACCTTC. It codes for CASSPNWWEGHYGYTF.

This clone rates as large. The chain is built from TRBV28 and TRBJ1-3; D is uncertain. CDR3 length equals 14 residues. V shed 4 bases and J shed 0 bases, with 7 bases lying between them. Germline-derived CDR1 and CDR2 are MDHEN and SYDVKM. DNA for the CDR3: TGTGCCAGCAGTTCCGAGATCTCTGGAAACACCATATATTTT. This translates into CASSSEISGNTIYF.

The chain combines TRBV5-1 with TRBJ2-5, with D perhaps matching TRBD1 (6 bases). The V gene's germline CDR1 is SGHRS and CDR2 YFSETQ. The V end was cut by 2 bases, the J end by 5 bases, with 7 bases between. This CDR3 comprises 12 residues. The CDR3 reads CASSFQGETQYF. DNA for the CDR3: TGCGCCAGCAGCTTCCAGGGGGAGACCCAGTACTTC. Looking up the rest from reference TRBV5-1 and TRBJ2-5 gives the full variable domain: KAGVTQTPRYLIKTRGQQVTLSCSPISGHRSVSWYQQTPGQGLQFLFEYFSETQRNKGNFPGRFSGRQFSNSRSEMNVSTLELGDSALYLCASSFQGETQYFGPGTRLLVL.

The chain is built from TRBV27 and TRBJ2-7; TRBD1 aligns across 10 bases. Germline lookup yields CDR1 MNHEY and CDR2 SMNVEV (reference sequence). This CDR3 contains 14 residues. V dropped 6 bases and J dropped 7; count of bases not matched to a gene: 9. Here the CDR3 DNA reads TGTGCCAGCAGACGGACAGGGGGGAGTAGGGAGCAGTACTTC. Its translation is CASRRTGGSREQYF.

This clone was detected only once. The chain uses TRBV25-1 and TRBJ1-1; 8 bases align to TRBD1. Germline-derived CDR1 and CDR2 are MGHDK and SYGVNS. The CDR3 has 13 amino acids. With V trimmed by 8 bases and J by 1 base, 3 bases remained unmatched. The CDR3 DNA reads TGTGCCAGCGGACAGGGACCGAACACTGAAGCTTTCTTT. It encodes CASGQGPNTEAFF.

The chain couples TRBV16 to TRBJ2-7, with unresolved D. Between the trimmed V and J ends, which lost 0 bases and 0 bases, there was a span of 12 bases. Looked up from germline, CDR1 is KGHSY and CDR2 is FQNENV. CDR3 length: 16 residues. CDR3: CASSQSVGWGSYEQYF. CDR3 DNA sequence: TGTGCCAGCAGCCAATCAGTGGGATGGGGCTCCTACGAGCAGTACTTC.

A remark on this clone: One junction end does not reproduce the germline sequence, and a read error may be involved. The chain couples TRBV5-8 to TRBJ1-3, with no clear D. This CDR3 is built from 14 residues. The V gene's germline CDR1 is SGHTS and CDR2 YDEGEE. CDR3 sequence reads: CASSLEAHSGVDIF. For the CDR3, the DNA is TGTGCCAGCAGCCTCGAAGCCCATTCCGGGGTGGATATTTTT.

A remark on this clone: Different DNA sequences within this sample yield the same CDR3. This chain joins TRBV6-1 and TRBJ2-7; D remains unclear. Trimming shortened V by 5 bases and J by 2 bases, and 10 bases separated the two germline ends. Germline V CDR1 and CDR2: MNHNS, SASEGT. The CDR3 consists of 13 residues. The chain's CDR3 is CASSHRSPYEQYF. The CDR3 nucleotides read TGTGCCAGCAGTCACCGATCCCCCTACGAGCAGTACTTC.

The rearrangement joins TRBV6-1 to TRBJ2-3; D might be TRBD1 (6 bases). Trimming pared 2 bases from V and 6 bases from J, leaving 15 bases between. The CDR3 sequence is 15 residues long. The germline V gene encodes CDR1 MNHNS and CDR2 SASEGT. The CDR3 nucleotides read TGTGCCAGCAGTGAAAGTAGGGGGTCGATCGATACGCAGTATTTT. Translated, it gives CASSESRGSIDTQYF.

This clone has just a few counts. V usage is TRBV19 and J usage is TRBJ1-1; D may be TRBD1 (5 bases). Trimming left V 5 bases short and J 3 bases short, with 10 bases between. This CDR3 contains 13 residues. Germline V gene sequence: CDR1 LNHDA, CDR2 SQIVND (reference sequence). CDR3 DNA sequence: TGTGCCAGTAGTCTGGGAGGGGACACTGAAGCTTTCTTT. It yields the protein CASSLGGDTEAFF.

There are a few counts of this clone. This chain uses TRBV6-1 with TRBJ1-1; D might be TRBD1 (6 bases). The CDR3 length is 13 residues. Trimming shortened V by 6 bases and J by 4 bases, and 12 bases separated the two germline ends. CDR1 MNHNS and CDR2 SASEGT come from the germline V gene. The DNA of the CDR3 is TGTGCCAGCAGGCTAAGGGGGGGCACTGAAGCTTTCTTT. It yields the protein CASRLRGGTEAFF.